Listed below are T cell receptor beta chains from one sample, sequenced in a study of blood T cell repertoires in COVID-19. TCRdb's copy holds only in-frame clones and misses some; the assay was immunoSEQ multiplex PCR. The sample holds about 26,000 clones, approximately 85% seen once. The sequenced sample was peripheral blood. These receptors were taken from a woman older than 75 with COVID-19, enrolled during active disease. Both conserved end residues are part of each CDR3. D genes are given only for firm matches. Clone size is not always given. Where it is, it says once, few, many or a class for expanded clones.

d_gene	abundance	j_gene	v_gene	CDR3aa	CDR3nt
-	-	TRBJ2-3	TRBV11-2	CASSPGAKDTQYF	TGTGCCAGCAGCCCGGGTGCGAAAGATACGCAGTATTTT
-	-	TRBJ2-3	TRBV6-5	CASSYAGDTQYF	TGTGCCAGCAGTTACGCGGGGGATACGCAGTATTTT
TRBD1	-	TRBJ2-2	TRBV19	CASSAGGVPGELFF	TGTGCCAGTAGTGCAGGGGGCGTCCCCGGGGAGCTGTTTTTT
-	-	TRBJ2-1	TRBV5-1	CASSLGGRGNEQFF	TGCGCCAGCAGCTTGGGAGGGCGCGGCAATGAGCAGTTCTTC
TRBD1	-	TRBJ2-2	TRBV15	CATSRDNIGTGNTGELFF	TGTGCCACCAGCAGAGACAACATCGGGACAGGGAACACCGGGGAGCTGTTTTTT
TRBD1	-	TRBJ2-4	TRBV13	CASSSGQGDGKNIQYF	TGTGCCAGCAGCTCAGGACAGGGGGATGGCAAAAACATTCAGTACTTC
-	-	TRBJ1-4	TRBV5-4	CASSPEGASTNEKLFF	TGTGCCAGCAGCCCTGAAGGGGCCTCAACTAATGAAAAACTGTTTTTT
-	few	TRBJ1-1	TRBV19	CASSIGQGNTEAFF	TGTGCCAGTAGTATAGGGCAGGGGAACACTGAAGCTTTCTTT
-	-	TRBJ2-7	TRBV7-8	CASSLANGKGYEQYF	TGTGCCAGCAGCTTAGCAAACGGGAAAGGCTACGAGCAGTACTTC
TRBD1	-	TRBJ1-5	TRBV11-2	CASSPGTGFQPQHF	TGTGCCAGCAGTCCCGGGACAGGGTTTCAGCCCCAGCATTTT
TRBD2	-	TRBJ2-1	TRBV30	CAWSVHAGVVGNEQFF	TGTGCCTGGAGTGTACATGCGGGGGTCGTGGGCAATGAGCAGTTCTTC
-	-	TRBJ2-5	TRBV12-3/TRBV12-4	CASGTQKETQYF	TGTGCCAGCGGGACACAGAAAGAGACCCAGTACTTC
-	once	TRBJ2-7	TRBV19	CASSMKGWGAYEQYF	TGTGCCAGTAGTATGAAAGGATGGGGGGCCTACGAGCAGTACTTC
-	-	TRBJ1-2	TRBV11-1	CASSLSNRDGYTF	TGTGCCAGCAGCTTATCAAACAGGGATGGCTACACCTTC
-	-	TRBJ1-6	TRBV11-2	CASSLAQGSSPLHF	TGTGCCAGCAGCTTAGCCCAGGGTAGTTCACCCCTCCACTTT
TRBD1	-	TRBJ1-5	TRBV7-8	CASSLKETGVGQPQHF	TGTGCCAGCAGCTTAAAAGAGACAGGGGTTGGGCAGCCCCAGCATTTT
-	-	TRBJ1-6	TRBV6-5	CASNPTENSPLHF	TGTGCCAGCAACCCGACGGAGAATTCACCCCTCCACTTT
-	-	TRBJ1-1	TRBV6-5	CASSYRGNTEAFF	TGTGCCAGCAGTTACAGGGGTAACACTGAAGCTTTCTTT
TRBD2	-	TRBJ2-5	TRBV6-5	CASSFTSGVGETQYF	TGTGCCAGCAGTTTTACTAGCGGGGTCGGAGAGACCCAGTACTTC
TRBD2	-	TRBJ2-3	TRBV30	CAWRGAGVGTDTQYF	TGTGCCTGGAGAGGAGCGGGGGTCGGGACAGATACGCAGTATTTT
TRBD1	-	TRBJ1-2	TRBV27	CARKGQAGNYGYTF	TGTGCCAGAAAAGGACAGGCGGGGAACTATGGCTACACCTTC
-	-	TRBJ1-2	TRBV7-9	CASRKDSGYTF	TGTGCCAGCAGGAAAGACAGTGGCTACACCTTC
-	-	TRBJ2-5	TRBV7-2	CASSSYQIQETQYF	TGTGCCAGCAGCTCTTATCAGATCCAAGAGACCCAGTACTTC
-	-	TRBJ2-4	TRBV7-9	CASSWSLAKNIQYF	TGTGCCAGCAGCTGGAGCTTAGCCAAAAACATTCAGTACTTC
-	-	TRBJ2-1	TRBV3-1/TRBV3-2	CASSQYRVPEQFF	TGTGCCAGCAGCCAGTACAGGGTCCCTGAGCAGTTCTTC
-	-	TRBJ1-1	TRBV6-5	CASRGATEAFF	TGTGCCAGCAGGGGGGCCACTGAAGCTTTCTTT
TRBD1	-	TRBJ2-7	TRBV27	CASSPGQVVGSYEQYF	TGTGCCAGCAGTCCAGGACAGGTGGTGGGTTCCTACGAGCAGTACTTC
TRBD2	once	TRBJ2-3	TRBV19	CASSLAGGPTDTQYF	TGTGCCAGTAGTTTGGCGGGGGGGCCCACAGATACGCAGTATTTT
TRBD2	-	TRBJ2-5	TRBV5-5	CASSAGTSGGWEETQYF	TGTGCCAGCAGCGCCGGGACTAGCGGGGGTTGGGAGGAGACCCAGTACTTC